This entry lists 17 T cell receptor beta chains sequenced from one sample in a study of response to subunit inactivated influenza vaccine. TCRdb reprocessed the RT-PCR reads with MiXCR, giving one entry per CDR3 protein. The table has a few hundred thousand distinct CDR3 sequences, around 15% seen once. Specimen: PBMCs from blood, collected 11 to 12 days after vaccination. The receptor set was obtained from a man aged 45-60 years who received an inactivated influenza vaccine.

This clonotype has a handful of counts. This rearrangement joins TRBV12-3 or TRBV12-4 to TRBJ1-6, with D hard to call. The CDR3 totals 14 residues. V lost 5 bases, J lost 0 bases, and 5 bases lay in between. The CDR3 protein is CASSRLSYNSPLHF. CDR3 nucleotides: TGTGCCAGCAGTCGTCTCTCCTATAATTCACCCCTCCACTTT.

The CDR3 nucleotides are TGTGCCAGCAGTTACGGAGTACGGTACACCGGGGAGCTGTTTTTT. Protein sequence: CASSYGVRYTGELFF. This sequence joins TRBV6-5 and TRBJ2-2; D not resolved. This CDR3 comprises 15 residues. Trimming removed 2 bases from V and 3 bases from J, with 10 bases in between. Germline V gene lookup returns CDR1 MNHEY and CDR2 SVGAGI.

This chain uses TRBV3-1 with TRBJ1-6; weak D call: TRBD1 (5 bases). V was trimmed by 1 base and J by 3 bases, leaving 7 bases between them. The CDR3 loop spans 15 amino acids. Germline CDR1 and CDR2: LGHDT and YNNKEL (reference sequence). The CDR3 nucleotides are TGTGCCAGCAGCCAAGCACAGGACTATAATTCACCCCTCCACTTT. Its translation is CASSQAQDYNSPLHF.

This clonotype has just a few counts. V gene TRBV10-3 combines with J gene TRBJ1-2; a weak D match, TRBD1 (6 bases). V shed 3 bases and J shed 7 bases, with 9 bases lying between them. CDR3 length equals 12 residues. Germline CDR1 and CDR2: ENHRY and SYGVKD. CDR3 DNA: TGTGCCATCAGTGACTACAGGGTTGGCTACACCTTC. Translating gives CAISDYRVGYTF.

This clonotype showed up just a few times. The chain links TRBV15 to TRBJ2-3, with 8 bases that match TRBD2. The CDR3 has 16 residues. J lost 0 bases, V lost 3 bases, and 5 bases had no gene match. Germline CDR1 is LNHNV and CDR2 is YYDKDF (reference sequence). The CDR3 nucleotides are TGTGCCACCAGCAGGCGGCGGGAGGCTAGCACAGATACGCAGTATTTT. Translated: CATSRRREASTDTQYF.

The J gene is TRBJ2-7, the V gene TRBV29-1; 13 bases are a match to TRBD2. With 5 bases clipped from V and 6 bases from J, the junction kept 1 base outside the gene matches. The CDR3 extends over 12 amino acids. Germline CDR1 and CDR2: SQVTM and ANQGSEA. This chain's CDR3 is CSVRTSGSEQYF. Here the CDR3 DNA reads TGCAGCGTTCGGACTAGCGGGAGCGAGCAGTACTTC.

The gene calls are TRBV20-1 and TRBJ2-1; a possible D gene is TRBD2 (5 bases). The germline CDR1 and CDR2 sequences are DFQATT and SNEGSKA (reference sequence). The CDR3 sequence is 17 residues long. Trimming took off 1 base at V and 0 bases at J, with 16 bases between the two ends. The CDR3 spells CSARVVSSTSSYNEQFF. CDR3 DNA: TGCAGTGCTAGAGTGGTTTCCTCAACTAGCTCCTACAATGAGCAGTTCTTC.

The CDR3 nucleotides read TGCAGTGCTAGAGATCGGGATCGGGCGGGAGGGCCAAGGTTAAATGAGCAGTTCTTC. It yields the protein CSARDRDRAGGPRLNEQFF. The chain joins TRBV20-1 to TRBJ2-1; 9 bases agree with TRBD2. Losses at the gene ends were 0 bases for V and 7 bases for J; bases not matched to a gene: 19. From germline, CDR1 is DFQATT and CDR2 SNEGSKA (reference sequence). The CDR3 runs 19 residues.

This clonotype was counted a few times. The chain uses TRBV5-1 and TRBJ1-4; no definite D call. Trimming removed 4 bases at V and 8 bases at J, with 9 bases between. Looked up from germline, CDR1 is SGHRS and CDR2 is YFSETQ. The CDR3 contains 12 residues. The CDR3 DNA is TGCGCCAGCAGCCCCGAGGGCGAAAAACTGTTTTTT. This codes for CASSPEGEKLFF.

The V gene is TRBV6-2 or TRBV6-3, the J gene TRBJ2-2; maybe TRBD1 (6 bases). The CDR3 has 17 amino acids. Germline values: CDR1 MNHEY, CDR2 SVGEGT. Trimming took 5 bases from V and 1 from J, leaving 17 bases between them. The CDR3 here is CASSPQTGLKNTGELFF. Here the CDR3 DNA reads TGTGCCAGCAGTCCACAGACAGGCCTAAAGAACACCGGGGAGCTGTTTTTT.

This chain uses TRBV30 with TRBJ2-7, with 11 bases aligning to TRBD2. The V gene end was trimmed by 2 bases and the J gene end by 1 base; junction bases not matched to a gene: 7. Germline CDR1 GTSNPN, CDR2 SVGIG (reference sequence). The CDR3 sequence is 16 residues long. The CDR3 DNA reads TGTGCCTGGAGTCTCCTAGCGGGAGGTAATTCCTACGAGCAGTACTTC. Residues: CAWSLLAGGNSYEQYF.

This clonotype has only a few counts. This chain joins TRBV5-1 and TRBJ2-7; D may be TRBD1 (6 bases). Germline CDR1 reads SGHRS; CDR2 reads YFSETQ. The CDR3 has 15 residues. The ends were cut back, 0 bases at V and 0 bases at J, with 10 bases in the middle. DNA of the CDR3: TGCGCCAGCAGCTTGGTGGCAGGGGCCTCCTACGAGCAGTACTTC. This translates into CASSLVAGASYEQYF.

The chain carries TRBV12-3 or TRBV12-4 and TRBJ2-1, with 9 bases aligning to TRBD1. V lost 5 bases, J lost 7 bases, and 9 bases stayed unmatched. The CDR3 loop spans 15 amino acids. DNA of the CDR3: TGTGCCAGCAGTAATATAGGGACAGGGTATAATGAGCAGTTCTTC. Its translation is CASSNIGTGYNEQFF.

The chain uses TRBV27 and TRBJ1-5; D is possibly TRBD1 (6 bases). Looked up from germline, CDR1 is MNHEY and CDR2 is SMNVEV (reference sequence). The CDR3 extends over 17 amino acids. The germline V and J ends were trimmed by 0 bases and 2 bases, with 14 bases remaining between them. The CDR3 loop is CASSLSQGRPGNQPQHF. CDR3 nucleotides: TGTGCCAGCAGTTTATCTCAGGGGCGCCCCGGCAATCAGCCCCAGCATTTT.

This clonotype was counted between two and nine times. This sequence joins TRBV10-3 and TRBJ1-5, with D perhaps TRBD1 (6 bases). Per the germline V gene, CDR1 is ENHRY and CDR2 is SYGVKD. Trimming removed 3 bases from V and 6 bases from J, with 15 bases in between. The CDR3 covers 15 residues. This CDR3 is CAISDTMGAFQPQHF. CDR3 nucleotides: TGTGCCATCAGTGATACGATGGGGGCGTTTCAGCCCCAGCATTTT.

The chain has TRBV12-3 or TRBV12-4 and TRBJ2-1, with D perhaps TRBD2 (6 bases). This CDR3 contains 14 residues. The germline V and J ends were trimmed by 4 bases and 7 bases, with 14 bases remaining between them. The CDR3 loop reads CASSSGTPGNEQFF. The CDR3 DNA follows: TGTGCCAGCAGTTCCGGGACTCCGGGAAATGAGCAGTTCTTC.

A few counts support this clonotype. CDR3 DNA: TGTGCCAGCAGCTCCATACGGACTTCAACCTACGAGCAGTACTTC. Translated: CASSSIRTSTYEQYF. The genes are TRBV11-2 and TRBJ2-7, with a possible D match to TRBD2 (5 bases). Trimming pared 4 bases from V and 2 bases from J, leaving 15 bases between. CDR1 is SGHAT and CDR2 is FQNNGV in the germline V gene. The CDR3 runs 15 residues.